These 9 T cell receptor beta chains were sequenced from one sample in a study of T-cell memory formation after mild COVID-19. TCRdb itself ran the 5' RACE reads through MiXCR, one entry per CDR3 protein. The data show a few hundred thousand distinct CDR3 sequences, 8.5% to 9.5% seen once. Source material: PBMCs or a T cell subset sorted from them (not recorded which). These receptors were obtained from a man aged 18 to 30 who had mild COVID-19 (a few samples of this study predate the infection). Cell type and time point are not known.

This clonotype was counted only a few times. The chain links TRBV5-1 to TRBJ1-4; D gene uncertain. The CDR3 spans 14 residues. In germline, CDR1 is SGHRS, CDR2 YFSETQ. V was pared by 1 base and J by 3 bases, with 7 bases between. The CDR3 loop is CASSLSRPNEKLFF. As DNA, the CDR3 is TGCGCCAGCAGCTTGTCCCGGCCTAATGAAAAACTGTTTTTT.

The chain couples TRBV30 to TRBJ2-5; weak D call: TRBD1 (5 bases). Per germline, CDR1 GTSNPN and CDR2 SVGIG (reference sequence). The CDR3 is made up of 12 amino acids. Trimming pared 2 bases from V and 4 bases from J, leaving 8 bases between. The CDR3 is CAWSLGRETQYF. The CDR3 coding sequence is TGTGCCTGGAGTCTGGGGCGAGAGACCCAGTACTTC. Complete variable domain (other parts from reference TRBV30 and TRBJ2-5): SQTIHQWPATLVQPVGSPLSLECTVEGTSNPNLYWYRQAAGRGLQLLFYSVGIGQISSEVPQNLSASRPQDRQFILSSKKLLLSDSGFYLCAWSLGRETQYFGPGTRLLVL.

The chain uses TRBV4-1 and TRBJ2-1; D unresolved. The CDR3 totals 15 residues. With 4 bases removed from V and 8 bases from J, the gap between germline ends came to 18 bases. The germline V gene encodes CDR1 MGHRA and CDR2 YSYEKL. The CDR3 loop reads CASSPLQLSFDEQFF. CDR3 in DNA: TGCGCCAGCAGCCCCTTACAGCTGAGTTTCGATGAGCAGTTCTTC.

This clonotype was seen only a few times. The chain employs TRBV29-1 and TRBJ1-2; perhaps TRBD1 as D (5 bases). Per the germline V gene, CDR1 is SQVTM and CDR2 is ANQGSEA. With 7 bases removed from V and 3 bases from J, the gap between germline ends came to 21 bases. This CDR3 has 15 residues. The CDR3 DNA sequence: TGCAGCGCCGAGACAGACCGTACTCCCTACTATGGCTACACCTTC. Translating gives CSAETDRTPYYGYTF.

This clonotype was seen only a few times. V and J are TRBV6-2 or TRBV6-3 and TRBJ2-5; unclear D gene. The CDR3 consists of 14 residues. V lost 6 bases to trimming and J lost 3 bases, with 14 bases between them. Germline loops: CDR1 MNHEY, CDR2 SVGEGT. The CDR3 spells CASSTIGRKETQYF. The CDR3 bases are TGTGCCAGCAGCACCATTGGACGGAAAGAGACCCAGTACTTC.

In its sample, this clonotype was seen a few times. The chain links TRBV7-9 to TRBJ1-2; TRBD1 matches at 8 bases. This CDR3 contains 14 residues. Germline CDR1 and CDR2: SEHNR and FQNEAQ (reference sequence). The ends lost 4 bases at V and 10 bases at J; junction bases unmatched: 11. The CDR3 reads CASSSGGGGSDYTF. As DNA, the CDR3 is TGTGCCAGCAGCTCAGGGGGCGGTGGTTCAGACTACACCTTC.

This clonotype showed up just a few times. J is TRBJ1-5 and V is TRBV7-9; a possible D gene is TRBD1 (5 bases). Trimming removed 4 bases from V and 1 base from J, with 8 bases in between. CDR1 is SEHNR, CDR2 FQNEAQ, per germline (reference sequence). This CDR3 region has 14 residues. The CDR3, as DNA: TGTGCCAGCAGCTCCGGGGCAAGCAATCAGCCCCAGCATTTT. It is translated as CASSSGASNQPQHF.

The chain has TRBV5-1 and TRBJ2-3; no definite D call. From germline, CDR1 is SGHRS and CDR2 YFSETQ. Deletions cut 2 bases from V and 0 bases from J, with 7 bases between. CDR3 length: 14 amino acids. Written as DNA, the CDR3 is TGCGCCAGCAGCTTAAGGATGAGCACAGATACGCAGTATTTT. This gives the protein CASSLRMSTDTQYF.

This clonotype was observed at least ten times. The rearrangement joins TRBV12-3 or TRBV12-4 to TRBJ2-1; D remains unclear. CDR3 length: 11 amino acids. V was pared by 6 bases and J by 8 bases, with 8 bases between. CDR3 nucleotides: TGTGCCAGCAGACGAGTCGATGAGCAGTTCTTC. It translates to CASRRVDEQFF.